The next 17 T cell receptor beta chains were all read from a single sample in a study of human T cells and chemical hapten exposure. Time point defined: healthy volunteer bleed at 6 weeks. Unfractionated whole blood served as the source for total RNA extraction. TCRdb redid the calling of the RACE reads with MiXCR, one entry per CDR3 protein. This sample has 30,000 to 40,000 distinct CDR3 sequences, with less than 5.5% found just once. Specimen: whole blood. The source of these receptors is a human donor in good health. Some clones in this sample may be carry-over from other donors' samples.

This clonotype has a count of ten or more. J is TRBJ2-1 and V is TRBV28, with 7 bases that match TRBD2. Losses at the gene ends were 3 bases for V and 10 bases for J; bases not matched to a gene: 15. Germline assignment: CDR1 MDHEN and CDR2 SYDVKM. This CDR3 region has 16 residues. CDR3 in DNA: TGTGCCAGCAGTTTGGTCGCTAGCGGCCCCGCCGGGGAGCAGTTCTTC. The encoded protein is CASSLVASGPAGEQFF.

A few counts support this clonotype. This sequence joins TRBV29-1 and TRBJ1-1; a weak D match, TRBD1 (5 bases). This CDR3 has 14 residues. The V gene lost 6 bases and the J gene lost 3 bases, with 17 bases spanning the gap. Germline values: CDR1 SQVTM, CDR2 ANQGSEA. The CDR3 DNA sequence: TGCAGCGTCCTTTTTAGGGGATCGGACACTGAAGCTTTCTTT. Protein sequence: CSVLFRGSDTEAFF.

This clonotype was seen at least ten times. This chain connects TRBV7-2 to TRBJ2-7; the D is unclear. Per germline, CDR1 SGHTA and CDR2 FQGNSA. This CDR3 is built from 14 residues. Trimming stripped 1 base from V and 4 bases from J, with 11 bases between. This CDR3 is CASSLVGSRYEQYF. CDR3 DNA: TGTGCCAGCAGCTTAGTAGGGTCTCGATACGAGCAGTACTTC.

This clonotype was recorded at least ten times. The chain has TRBV28 and TRBJ2-7; no firm D call. Germline CDR1 is MDHEN and CDR2 is SYDVKM. The V end lost 2 bases, the J end lost 3 bases, and 8 bases lay between the germline ends. CDR3 length equals 13 residues. This chain's CDR3 is CASSLSSHYEQYF. CDR3 bases: TGTGCCAGCAGTTTAAGTTCCCACTACGAGCAGTACTTC.

This clonotype was counted ten times or more. The chain couples TRBV20-1 to TRBJ2-4; TRBD1 might be the D (6 bases). This CDR3 is built from 16 residues. V lost 1 base to trimming and J lost 0 bases, with 13 bases between them. Germline CDR1 reads DFQATT; CDR2 reads SNEGSKA (reference sequence). CDR3 in DNA: TGCAGTGCTAGAGGAACAGGGAAGTTAGCCAAAAACATTCAGTACTTC. Protein: CSARGTGKLAKNIQYF.

The chain recombines TRBV2 with TRBJ1-1, with 8 bases identical to TRBD1. The CDR3 consists of 12 residues. The germline V gene encodes CDR1 SNHLY and CDR2 FYNNEI. Trimming took 6 bases from V and 11 from J; bases not matched to a gene: 8. The CDR3 region is CASRWTGMGAFF. CDR3 nucleotide sequence: TGTGCCAGCAGATGGACAGGGATGGGCGCTTTCTTT.

V is TRBV14 and J is TRBJ2-6, with 9 bases matching TRBD1. CDR3 length equals 17 residues. Germline V gives CDR1 SGHDN, CDR2 FVKESK. The trim removed 4 bases at V and 4 bases at J, leaving 8 bases unmatched. The CDR3 spells CASSPTVQGAGANVLTF. DNA for the CDR3: TGTGCCAGCAGCCCCACTGTACAGGGGGCCGGGGCCAACGTCCTGACTTTC. Filled out from reference TRBV14 and TRBJ2-6, the complete variable domain reads EAGVTQFPSHSVIEKGQTVTLRCDPISGHDNLYWYRRVMGKEIKFLLHFVKESKQDESGMPNNRFLAERTGGTYSTLKVQPAELEDSGVYFCASSPTVQGAGANVLTFGAGSRLTVL.

The table lists this clonotype with many counts. The chain links TRBV20-1 to TRBJ1-2; D is uncertain. The germline V gene has CDR1 DFQATT and CDR2 SNEGSKA (reference sequence). V was clipped by 0 bases and J by 4 bases, with 12 bases between them. This CDR3 contains 14 residues. Here the CDR3 reads CSARDSQNLYGYTF. The CDR3 nucleotides read TGCAGTGCTAGAGATAGTCAGAACCTCTATGGCTACACCTTC.

This CDR3 reads CASSRPGSSGTEAFF. The CDR3 DNA sequence: TGTGCCAGCTCACGGCCTGGGAGTTCGGGCACTGAAGCTTTCTTT. This chain connects TRBV18 to TRBJ1-1; D call uncertain. The CDR3 loop spans 15 amino acids. Per germline, CDR1 KGHSH and CDR2 LQKENI. Trimming shortened V by 4 bases and J by 4 bases, and 16 bases separated the two germline ends.

This clonotype was detected only a few times. The gene calls are TRBV29-1 and TRBJ1-1; 7 bases are shared with TRBD1. V lost 6 bases to trimming and J lost 8 bases; unmatched junction nucleotides: 12. Germline loops: CDR1 SQVTM, CDR2 ANQGSEA. The CDR3 has 13 residues. CDR3 protein: CSVEGRGRIEAFF. As DNA, the CDR3 is TGCAGCGTCGAGGGGAGGGGGCGTATAGAAGCTTTCTTT.

At least ten counts were recorded for this clonotype. The chain is built from TRBV16 and TRBJ1-1; D gene ambiguous. Germline values: CDR1 KGHSY, CDR2 FQNENV. V was cut by 6 bases and J by 8 bases, with 19 bases left in between. The CDR3 is 14 residues long. CDR3 protein: CASSQTVTGGEAFF. Here the CDR3 DNA reads TGTGCCAGCAGTCAAACAGTCACGGGCGGGGAAGCTTTCTTT. The variable domain in full, completed from reference TRBV16 and TRBJ1-1, reads GEEVAQTPKHLVRGEGQKAKLYCAPIKGHSYVFWYQQVLKNEFKFLISFQNENVFDETGMPKERFSAKCLPNSPCSLEIQATKLEDSAVYFCASSQTVTGGEAFFGQGTRLTVV.

There are many counts of this clonotype. This chain joins TRBV11-2 and TRBJ1-6, with TRBD1 identical over 7 bases. Germline V lookup: CDR1 SGHAT, CDR2 FQNNGV. The CDR3 covers 15 residues. V dropped 0 bases and J dropped 10; count of bases not matched to a gene: 6. CDR3 sequence: CASSLEAGGFSPLHF. CDR3 nucleotides: TGTGCCAGCAGCTTAGAGGCAGGGGGATTCTCACCCCTCCACTTT.

This clonotype has more than one count but fewer than ten. The chain carries TRBV30 and TRBJ1-6; no definite D call. Germline CDR1 and CDR2: GTSNPN and SVGIG (reference sequence). V was trimmed by 4 bases and J by 7 bases, leaving 11 bases between them. This CDR3 is 13 amino acids long. This CDR3 is CAWNTVGNSPLHF. In nucleotides, the CDR3 is TGTGCCTGGAATACAGTGGGGAATTCACCCCTCCACTTT.

CDR3 sequence reads: CASSLSGTGGYGYTF. The CDR3 region has the DNA TGTGCCAGTAGTCTCTCCGGGACCGGAGGCTATGGCTACACCTTC. The chain carries TRBV19 and TRBJ1-2; weak D call: TRBD1 (5 bases). This CDR3 spans 15 amino acids. V was cut by 5 bases and J by 4 bases, with 17 bases left in between. Germline V gene sequence: CDR1 LNHDA, CDR2 SQIVND (reference sequence).

This clonotype has at least ten counts. The V and J genes are TRBV5-1 and TRBJ2-6; 13 bases map to TRBD2. Germline V lookup: CDR1 SGHRS, CDR2 YFSETQ. There are 18 residues in the CDR3. The trim removed 1 base at V and 0 bases at J, leaving 1 base unmatched. CDR3 loop: CASSLWTSGSSGANVLTF. In DNA, the CDR3 is TGCGCCAGCAGCTTGTGGACTAGCGGGAGCTCTGGGGCCAACGTCCTGACTTTC.

This clonotype was detected ten times or more. This rearrangement joins TRBV6-5 to TRBJ2-5, with 7 bases matching TRBD1. Trimming removed 6 bases from V and 1 base from J; junction bases left unmatched: 8. CDR3 length: 15 amino acids. Germline assignment: CDR1 MNHEY and CDR2 SVGAGI. This chain's CDR3 is CASRRTGARQETQYF. The CDR3 DNA is TGTGCCAGCAGACGAACAGGGGCCCGCCAAGAGACCCAGTACTTC.

This clonotype showed up many times. The chain is built from TRBV18 and TRBJ2-5; D gene unclear. Trimming removed 3 bases at V and 0 bases at J, with 8 bases between. Germline CDR1 and CDR2: KGHSH and LQKENI. The CDR3 contains 14 residues. CDR3 nucleotides: TGTGCCAGCTCACCCACCCGCAACCAAGAGACCCAGTACTTC. Translation: CASSPTRNQETQYF.